Sequencing of this TCR beta chain was carried out in a study of T cells in localized non-small cell lung cancer. Study observations and caveats: Appearing in adjacent lung were a median roughly 60 of the top 100 tumor clones.

TCRdb's copy holds only in-frame clones and misses some; the assay was immunoSEQ multiplex PCR. The sample has approximately 17,000 clones, roughly 82% seen once; the top ten hold roughly 29%. This clone was counted a single time. Antigen: not known. Germline assignment: CDR1 MNHEY and CDR2 SVGAGI. V lost 6 bases and J lost 6; bases outside the gene matches: 7. The CDR3 length is 14 residues. The origin of this receptor is a male donor older than 55 with stage I lung adenocarcinoma. The input for sequencing was peripheral blood, taken before any cancer treatment. V usage is TRBV6-5 and J usage is TRBJ1-4, with 7 nucleotides matching TRBD1. Here the CDR3 DNA reads TGTGCCAGCAGGAACAGGGGTGGGGATGAAAAACTGTTTTTT. It yields the protein CASRNRGGDEKLFF.